Listed below are T cell receptor beta chains from one sample, sequenced in a study of CD4 T cells in relation to SARS-CoV-2 and coronaviruses. Their antigens remain unidentified. Data came from immunoSEQ multiplex PCR; TCRdb stores just in-frame clones and leaves some out. The sample holds about 43,000 clones, approximately 80% seen once. The specimen was naive CD4+ T cells from PBMCs, cultured in vitro. These receptors all come from an adult with COVID-19. The CDR3 runs from the conserved cysteine through the conserved F or W. The D gene is left open where the match is weak.

j_call: TRBJ1-4; d_call: .; v_call: TRBV7-8; cdr3_aa: CASSTNRGTNEKLFF
j_call: TRBJ1-1; d_call: TRBD1; v_call: TRBV2; cdr3_aa: CASREPGGGVLNTEAFF
j_call: TRBJ2-7; d_call: TRBD1; v_call: TRBV19; cdr3_aa: CASSSRMDRGPGEQYF
j_call: TRBJ2-7; d_call: .; v_call: TRBV28; cdr3_aa: CASSLSNYEQYF
j_call: TRBJ1-5; d_call: .; v_call: TRBV10-3; cdr3_aa: CAIILPENQPQHF
j_call: TRBJ2-5; d_call: TRBD1; v_call: TRBV5-1; cdr3_aa: CASSLVQGGQETQYF
j_call: TRBJ2-7; d_call: .; v_call: TRBV7-9; cdr3_aa: CASSFTYEQYF
j_call: TRBJ1-3; d_call: TRBD1; v_call: TRBV18; cdr3_aa: CASSPQLGTGGNTIYF
j_call: TRBJ2-3; d_call: .; v_call: TRBV7-2; cdr3_aa: CASSWVGTGTDTQYF
j_call: TRBJ2-4; d_call: .; v_call: TRBV28; cdr3_aa: CASSPMTGRENIQYF
j_call: TRBJ1-1; d_call: TRBD1; v_call: TRBV6-9; cdr3_aa: CASTTSGTAPQGTEAFF
j_call: TRBJ2-7; d_call: .; v_call: TRBV19; cdr3_aa: CASSRELRSYEQYF
j_call: TRBJ2-1; d_call: .; v_call: TRBV11-2; cdr3_aa: CASGNNEQFF
j_call: TRBJ1-2; d_call: TRBD1; v_call: TRBV4-1; cdr3_aa: CASSQEGTGRNYGYTF
j_call: TRBJ2-7; d_call: TRBD1; v_call: TRBV13; cdr3_aa: CASTRTGAYEQYF
j_call: TRBJ2-7; d_call: .; v_call: TRBV6-5; cdr3_aa: CASSYMGDSYEQYF
j_call: TRBJ1-3; d_call: .; v_call: TRBV19; cdr3_aa: CASSSNPGTVFSGNTIYF
j_call: TRBJ2-7; d_call: TRBD2; v_call: TRBV28; cdr3_aa: CASSLPGLAGAGEQYF
j_call: TRBJ2-1; d_call: .; v_call: TRBV2; cdr3_aa: CASSERGSINEQFF
j_call: TRBJ2-4; d_call: .; v_call: TRBV12-3/TRBV12-4; cdr3_aa: CASSRQRGDIQYF
j_call: TRBJ2-7; d_call: TRBD1; v_call: TRBV11-1; cdr3_aa: CASSDGQGRSEQYF
j_call: TRBJ2-3; d_call: .; v_call: TRBV15; cdr3_aa: CATSSSRGTDTQYF
j_call: TRBJ2-7; d_call: .; v_call: TRBV5-1; cdr3_aa: CASSLGVGRGAVYEQYF
j_call: TRBJ2-5; d_call: .; v_call: TRBV7-3; cdr3_aa: CASSHGRGSTETQYF
j_call: TRBJ2-1; d_call: TRBD1; v_call: TRBV19; cdr3_aa: CASSRDREYNEQFF
j_call: TRBJ2-1; d_call: .; v_call: TRBV9; cdr3_aa: CASSADVTEYNEQFF
j_call: TRBJ2-3; d_call: TRBD1; v_call: TRBV19; cdr3_aa: CASSSSGQLTDTQYF
j_call: TRBJ2-2; d_call: .; v_call: TRBV11-2; cdr3_aa: CASSLGHRLRDTGELFF
j_call: TRBJ2-5; d_call: .; v_call: TRBV24-1; cdr3_aa: CATSDPLRGRETQYF
j_call: TRBJ2-5; d_call: .; v_call: TRBV5-8; cdr3_aa: CASSLGGRPKYQETQYF
j_call: TRBJ1-2; d_call: .; v_call: TRBV6-5; cdr3_aa: CASSRSLGDGYGYTF
j_call: TRBJ1-5; d_call: TRBD1; v_call: TRBV6-5; cdr3_aa: CASSTDRGIQPQHF
j_call: TRBJ1-2; d_call: .; v_call: TRBV7-8; cdr3_aa: CASSPGPKDGYTF
j_call: TRBJ2-1; d_call: .; v_call: TRBV30; cdr3_aa: CASNRLASYNEQFF
j_call: TRBJ2-3; d_call: .; v_call: TRBV9; cdr3_aa: CASSPPASTDTQYF
j_call: TRBJ1-1; d_call: .; v_call: TRBV28; cdr3_aa: CASSLTGSTEAFF
j_call: TRBJ1-1; d_call: TRBD1; v_call: TRBV28; cdr3_aa: CASSLNDRVGTFF
j_call: TRBJ2-1; d_call: TRBD2; v_call: TRBV5-1; cdr3_aa: CATPGVTSPSGRPGLTYNEQFF
j_call: TRBJ2-7; d_call: TRBD1; v_call: TRBV6-5; cdr3_aa: CASSRDRGSEQYF
j_call: TRBJ2-1; d_call: .; v_call: TRBV28; cdr3_aa: CASSPGINSYNEQFF
j_call: TRBJ2-7; d_call: .; v_call: TRBV19; cdr3_aa: CAVGHVEQYF
j_call: TRBJ2-3; d_call: TRBD2; v_call: TRBV7-3; cdr3_aa: CASSLRTSGTDTQYF
j_call: TRBJ1-1; d_call: .; v_call: TRBV5-1; cdr3_aa: CASSLVAGAPGEAFF
j_call: TRBJ2-1; d_call: .; v_call: TRBV28; cdr3_aa: CASSSYNEQFF
j_call: TRBJ2-2; d_call: .; v_call: TRBV11-2; cdr3_aa: CASSLEGGGTGELFF
j_call: TRBJ2-1; d_call: TRBD2; v_call: TRBV24-1; cdr3_aa: CATSPGTSGSSYNEQFF
j_call: TRBJ1-5; d_call: .; v_call: TRBV6-6; cdr3_aa: CASTQGFNQPQHF
j_call: TRBJ1-6; d_call: .; v_call: TRBV9; cdr3_aa: CASSVGRDSPLHF
j_call: TRBJ1-5; d_call: .; v_call: TRBV5-1; cdr3_aa: CASSFGQARNQPQHF
j_call: TRBJ1-2; d_call: .; v_call: TRBV5-6; cdr3_aa: CASSLGADYGYTF
j_call: TRBJ2-1; d_call: .; v_call: TRBV7-3; cdr3_aa: CASSRSSYNEQFF
j_call: TRBJ2-7; d_call: .; v_call: TRBV2; cdr3_aa: CASSGDRFSYEQYF
j_call: TRBJ2-1; d_call: TRBD2; v_call: TRBV7-3; cdr3_aa: CASSRSGGYNEQFF
j_call: TRBJ2-5; d_call: .; v_call: TRBV10-1; cdr3_aa: CASSDRSQETQYF
j_call: TRBJ2-5; d_call: .; v_call: TRBV28; cdr3_aa: CASSLLGPQETQYF
j_call: TRBJ1-5; d_call: .; v_call: TRBV15; cdr3_aa: CATSRDVEGSSQPQHF
j_call: TRBJ2-3; d_call: TRBD2; v_call: TRBV5-1; cdr3_aa: CASSGLAGRDTQYF